The sequence of this T cell receptor (beta chain) was determined in a study of vaccination and CD4 T cells after COVID-19. Study-wide background: Six males and four females, two of them Hispanic, were enrolled as convalescents. In the control cultures, a CEFX pool, an HIV-1 Nef pool, or no peptide was supplied.

Stated treatment: roughly nine-day PBMC culture with coronavirus spike peptide pools or control peptides (ViraFEST assay). Gathered ahead of the COVID-19 pandemic (2011-2018) were the CD4+ T cells of the unexposed donor. CDR1 SEHNR and CDR2 FQNEAQ come from the germline V gene (reference sequence). The length of the CDR3 is 12 residues. The germline V and J ends were trimmed by 5 bases and 13 bases, with 15 bases remaining between them. This clonotype came up a few times. Its cognate antigen is unknown. The Oncomine TCR Beta short-read assay sequenced DNA from cultured CD4+ T cells. Genomic DNA was extracted from cultured CD4+ T cells. MiXCR was run by TCRdb on the PCR reads, yielding one entry per CDR3 protein. The sample records approximately 9,800 distinct CDR3 sequences, approximately 31% being singletons.

The V call is TRBV7-9, the J call TRBJ2-1; tentative D call: TRBD2 (6 bases). The clonotype comes from a human donor in good health. The sequenced material came from CD4+ T cells from blood, cultured in vitro. The CDR3 spells CASSLHGSGQFF. The CDR3, as DNA: TGTGCCAGCAGCCTGCACGGGAGTGGACAGTTCTTC. Based on the CDR3 plus reference TRBV7-9 and TRBJ2-1, the full variable domain is DTGVSQNPRHKITKRGQNVTFRCDPISEHNRLYWYRQTLGQGPEFLTYFQNEAQLEKSRLLSDRFSAERPKGSFSTLEIQRTEQGDSAMYLCASSLHGSGQFFGPGTRLTVL.